These T cell receptor beta chains were read from a single sample in a study of blood T cell repertoires in COVID-19. The assay was immunoSEQ multiplex PCR, and TCRdb's table has in-frame clones only and misses some. The sample gives roughly 260,000 clones, approximately 90% of which show up once; over 6% is in the top ten. The sample was PBMCs or T cells enriched from blood (not recorded which). These receptor sequences come from a woman aged 25 to 39 with acute COVID-19. The CDR3 runs from the conserved cysteine through the conserved F or W. Fields, in order: CDR3 DNA, CDR3 protein, D gene, J gene, clone size, V gene. The D gene is left open where the match is weak. A row's size may be missing; if present it is once, few, many or a size class.

cdr3_nt: TGTGCCAGCAGTGAAACCCCGGTATCGAACACTGAAGCTTTCTTT; cdr3_aa: CASSETPVSNTEAFF; d_call: NA; j_call: TRBJ1-1; clone_size: NA; v_call: TRBV6-1
cdr3_nt: TGTGCCAGCAGTCGCCAACAGGATTCCTACGAGCAGTACTTC; cdr3_aa: CASSRQQDSYEQYF; d_call: NA; j_call: TRBJ2-7; clone_size: NA; v_call: TRBV7-8
cdr3_nt: TGCGCCAGCAGCCACTTCTCGACAGAGACAGATACGCAGTATTTT; cdr3_aa: CASSHFSTETDTQYF; d_call: NA; j_call: TRBJ2-3; clone_size: NA; v_call: TRBV5-1
cdr3_nt: TGCGCCAGCAGCTGGGGGGGTATGGACGAGCAGTACTTC; cdr3_aa: CASSWGGMDEQYF; d_call: TRBD2; j_call: TRBJ2-7; clone_size: NA; v_call: TRBV5-1
cdr3_nt: TGTGCCAGCTCACCACCCAGGGGAACTGAAGCTTTCTTT; cdr3_aa: CASSPPRGTEAFF; d_call: NA; j_call: TRBJ1-1; clone_size: NA; v_call: TRBV18
cdr3_nt: TGCGCCAGCAGCCCCCGGAGGGGACAAGAGACCCAGTACTTC; cdr3_aa: CASSPRRGQETQYF; d_call: NA; j_call: TRBJ2-5; clone_size: NA; v_call: TRBV5-1
cdr3_nt: TGTGCCAGCAGTGCGTTTGGTGAAAAACTGTTTTTT; cdr3_aa: CASSAFGEKLFF; d_call: NA; j_call: TRBJ1-4; clone_size: NA; v_call: TRBV27
cdr3_nt: TGTGCCAGCAGTTACTTACCCCACGGACTAGCGGGAAAAGAGACCCAGTACTTC; cdr3_aa: CASSYLPHGLAGKETQYF; d_call: TRBD2; j_call: TRBJ2-5; clone_size: NA; v_call: TRBV6-2/TRBV6-3
cdr3_nt: TGTGCCAGCAGTTTAAACCCAGGGCGAGGCTACACCTTC; cdr3_aa: CASSLNPGRGYTF; d_call: NA; j_call: TRBJ1-2; clone_size: NA; v_call: TRBV28
cdr3_nt: TGTGCCATCAGTGGGACTGAGGGCGAGACCCAGTACTTC; cdr3_aa: CAISGTEGETQYF; d_call: NA; j_call: TRBJ2-5; clone_size: once; v_call: TRBV10-3